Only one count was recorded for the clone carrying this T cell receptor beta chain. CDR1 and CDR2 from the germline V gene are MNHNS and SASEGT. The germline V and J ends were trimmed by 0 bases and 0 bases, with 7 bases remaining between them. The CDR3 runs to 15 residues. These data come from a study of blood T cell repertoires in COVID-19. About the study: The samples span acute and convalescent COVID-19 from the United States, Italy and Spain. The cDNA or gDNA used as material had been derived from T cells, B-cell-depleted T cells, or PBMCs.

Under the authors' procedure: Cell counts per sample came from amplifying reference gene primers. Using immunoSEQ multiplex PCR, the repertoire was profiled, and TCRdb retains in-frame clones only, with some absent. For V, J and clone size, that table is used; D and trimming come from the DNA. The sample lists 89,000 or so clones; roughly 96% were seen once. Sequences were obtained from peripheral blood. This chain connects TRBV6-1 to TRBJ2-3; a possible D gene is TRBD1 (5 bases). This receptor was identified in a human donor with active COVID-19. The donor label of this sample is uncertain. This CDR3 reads CASSEARQSTDTQYF. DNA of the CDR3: TGTGCCAGCAGTGAAGCCAGACAGAGCACAGATACGCAGTATTTT.